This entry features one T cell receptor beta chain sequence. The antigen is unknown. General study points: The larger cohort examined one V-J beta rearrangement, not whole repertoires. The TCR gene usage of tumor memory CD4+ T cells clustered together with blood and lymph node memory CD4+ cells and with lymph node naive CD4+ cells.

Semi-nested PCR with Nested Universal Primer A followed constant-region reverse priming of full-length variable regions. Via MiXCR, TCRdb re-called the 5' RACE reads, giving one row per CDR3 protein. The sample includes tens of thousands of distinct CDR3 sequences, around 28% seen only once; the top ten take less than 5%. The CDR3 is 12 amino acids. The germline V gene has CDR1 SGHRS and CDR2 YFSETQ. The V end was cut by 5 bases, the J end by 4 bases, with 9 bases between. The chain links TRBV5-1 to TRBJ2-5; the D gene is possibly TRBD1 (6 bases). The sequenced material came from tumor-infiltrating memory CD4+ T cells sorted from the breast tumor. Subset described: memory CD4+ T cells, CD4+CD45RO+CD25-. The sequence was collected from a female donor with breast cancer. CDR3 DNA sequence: TGCGCCAGCAGAGTACAGGGAGAGACCCAGTACTTC. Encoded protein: CASRVQGETQYF.